The clone carrying this TCR beta chain has a single count. The CDR3 has 14 residues. V was cut by 1 base and J by 5 bases, with 11 bases left in between. Germline CDR1 and CDR2: SGHDT and YYEEEE. Sequenced by immunoSEQ multiplex PCR; TCRdb stores in-frame clones only, minus some. The table shows roughly 17,000 clones, with roughly 87% occurring only once. This sample was included in a study of OX40 agonist ivuxolimab in advanced cancers. V is TRBV5-6 and J is TRBJ2-3; D not resolved. This sequence originates from an adult with an advanced solid tumor such as melanoma, head and neck, liver or kidney cancer. The sequencing here drew on CD4+ or CD8+ T cells sorted from blood, taken in a trial of the OX40 agonist ivuxolimab. The DNA of the CDR3 is TGTGCCAGCAGCTTGCATACAGACGGAGATACGCAGTATTTT. Translation gives CASSLHTDGDTQYF.